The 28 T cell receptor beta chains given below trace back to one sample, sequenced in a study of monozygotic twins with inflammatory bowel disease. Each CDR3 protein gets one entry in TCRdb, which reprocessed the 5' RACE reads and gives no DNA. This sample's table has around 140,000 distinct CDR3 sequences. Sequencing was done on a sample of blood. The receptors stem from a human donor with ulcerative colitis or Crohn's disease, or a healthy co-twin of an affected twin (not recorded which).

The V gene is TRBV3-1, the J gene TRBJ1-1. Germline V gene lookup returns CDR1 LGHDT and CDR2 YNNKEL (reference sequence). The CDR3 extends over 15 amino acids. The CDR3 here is CASSQAGGGDTEAFF.

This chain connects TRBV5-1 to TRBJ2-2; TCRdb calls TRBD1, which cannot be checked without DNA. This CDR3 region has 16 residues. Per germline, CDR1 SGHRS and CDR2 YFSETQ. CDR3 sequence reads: CASSLGAPAKTGELFF.

The CDR3 sequence is CASSQGTGRYYNEQFF. The chain uses TRBV4-1 and TRBJ2-1; TCRdb designates TRBD1, a call that cannot be tested without DNA. Germline V gives CDR1 MGHRA, CDR2 YSYEKL. The CDR3 covers 16 residues.

CDR3 protein: CASSFSLDRIYNEQFF. The J gene is TRBJ2-1, the V gene TRBV5-1; TCRdb reports TRBD1, a call that lacks DNA to check it against. Germline V lookup: CDR1 SGHRS, CDR2 YFSETQ. The CDR3 consists of 16 residues. The full variable domain, completed using reference TRBV5-1 and TRBJ2-1, is KAGVTQTPRYLIKTRGQQVTLSCSPISGHRSVSWYQQTPGQGLQFLFEYFSETQRNKGNFPGRFSGRQFSNSRSEMNVSTLELGDSALYLCASSFSLDRIYNEQFFGPGTRLTVL.

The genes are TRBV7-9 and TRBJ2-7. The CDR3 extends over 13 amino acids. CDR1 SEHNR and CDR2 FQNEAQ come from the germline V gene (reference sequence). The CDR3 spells CASSWSRSYEQYF.

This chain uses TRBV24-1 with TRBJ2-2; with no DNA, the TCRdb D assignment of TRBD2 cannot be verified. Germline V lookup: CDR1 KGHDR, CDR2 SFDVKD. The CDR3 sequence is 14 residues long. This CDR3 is CATSRGHLTGELFF.

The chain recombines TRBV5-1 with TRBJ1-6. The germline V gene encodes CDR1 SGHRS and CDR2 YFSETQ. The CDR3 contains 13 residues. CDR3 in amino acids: CASSVDRNSPLHF.

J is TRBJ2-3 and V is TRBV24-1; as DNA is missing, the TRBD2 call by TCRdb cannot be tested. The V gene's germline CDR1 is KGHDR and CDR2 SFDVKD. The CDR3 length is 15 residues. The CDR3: CATSDLSRESDTQYF.

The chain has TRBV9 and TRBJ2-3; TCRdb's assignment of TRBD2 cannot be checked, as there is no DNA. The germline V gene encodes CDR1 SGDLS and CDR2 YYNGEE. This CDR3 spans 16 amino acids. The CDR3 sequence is CASSVEGTSDTDTQYF.

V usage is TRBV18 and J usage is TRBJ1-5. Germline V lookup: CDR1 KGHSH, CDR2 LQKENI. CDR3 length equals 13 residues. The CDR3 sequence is CASSPLDNQPQHF. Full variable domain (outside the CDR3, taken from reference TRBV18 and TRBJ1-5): NAGVMQNPRHLVRRRGQEARLRCSPMKGHSHVYWYRQLPEEGLKFMVYLQKENIIDESGMPKERFSAEFPKEGPSILRIQQVVRGDSAAYFCASSPLDNQPQHFGDGTRLSIL.

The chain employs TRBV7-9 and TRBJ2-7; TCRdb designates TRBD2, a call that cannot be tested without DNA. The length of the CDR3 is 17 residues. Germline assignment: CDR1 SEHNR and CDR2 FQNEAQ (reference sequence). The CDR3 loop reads CASSLALRGRVTYEQYF.

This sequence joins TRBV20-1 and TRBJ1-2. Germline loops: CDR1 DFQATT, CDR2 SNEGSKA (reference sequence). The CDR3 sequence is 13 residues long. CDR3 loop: CSARSVGRDGYTF.

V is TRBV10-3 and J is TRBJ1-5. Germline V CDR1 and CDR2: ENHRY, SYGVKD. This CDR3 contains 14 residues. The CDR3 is CAISGDQGNQPQHF.

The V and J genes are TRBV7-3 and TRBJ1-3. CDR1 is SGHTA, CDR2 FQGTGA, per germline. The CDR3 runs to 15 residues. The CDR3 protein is CASSLGPSSGNTIYF.

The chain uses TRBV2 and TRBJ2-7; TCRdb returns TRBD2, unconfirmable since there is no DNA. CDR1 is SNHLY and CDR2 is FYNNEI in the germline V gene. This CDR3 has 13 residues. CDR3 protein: CASSVERSYEQYF.

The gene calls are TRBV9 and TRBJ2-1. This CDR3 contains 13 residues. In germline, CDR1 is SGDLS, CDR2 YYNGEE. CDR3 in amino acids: CASSLGPFIEQFF.

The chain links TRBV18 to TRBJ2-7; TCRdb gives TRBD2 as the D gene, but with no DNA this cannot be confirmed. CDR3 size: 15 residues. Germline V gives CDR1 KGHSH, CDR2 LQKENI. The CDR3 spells CASSPPEAVLYEQYF.

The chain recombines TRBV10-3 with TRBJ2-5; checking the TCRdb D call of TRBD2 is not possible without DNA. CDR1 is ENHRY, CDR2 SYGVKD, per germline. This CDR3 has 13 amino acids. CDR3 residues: CAISDQGGETQYF.

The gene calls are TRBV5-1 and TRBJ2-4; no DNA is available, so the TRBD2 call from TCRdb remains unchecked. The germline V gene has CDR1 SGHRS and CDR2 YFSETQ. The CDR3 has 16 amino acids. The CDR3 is CASSSGLAGGKNMQYF.

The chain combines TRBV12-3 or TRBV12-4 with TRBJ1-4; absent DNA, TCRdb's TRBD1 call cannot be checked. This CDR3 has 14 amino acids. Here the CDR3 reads CASRKGAGNEKLFF.

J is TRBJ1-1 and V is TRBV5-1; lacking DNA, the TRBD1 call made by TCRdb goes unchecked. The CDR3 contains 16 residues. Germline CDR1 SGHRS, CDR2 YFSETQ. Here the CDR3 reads CASSFQQGAGTTEAFF.

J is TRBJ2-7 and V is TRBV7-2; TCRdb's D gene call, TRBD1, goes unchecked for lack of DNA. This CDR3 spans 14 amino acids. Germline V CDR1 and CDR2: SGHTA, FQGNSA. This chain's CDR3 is CASRQATGAYEQYF.

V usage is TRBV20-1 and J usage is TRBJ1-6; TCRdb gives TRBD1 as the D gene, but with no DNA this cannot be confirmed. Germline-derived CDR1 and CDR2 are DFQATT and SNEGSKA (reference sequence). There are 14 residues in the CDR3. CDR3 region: CSAAWGRSNSPLHF.

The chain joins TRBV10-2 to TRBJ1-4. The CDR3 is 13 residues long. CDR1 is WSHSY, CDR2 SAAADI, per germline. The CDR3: CASSESGDEKLFF.

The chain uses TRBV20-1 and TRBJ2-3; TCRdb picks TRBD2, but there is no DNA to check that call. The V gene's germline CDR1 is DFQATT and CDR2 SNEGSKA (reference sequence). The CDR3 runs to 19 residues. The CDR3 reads CSARSLGGRDAASTDTQYF.

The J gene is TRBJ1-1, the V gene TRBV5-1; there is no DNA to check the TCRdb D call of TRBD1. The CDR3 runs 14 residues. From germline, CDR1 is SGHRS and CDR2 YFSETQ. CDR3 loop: CASSLTGSNTEAFF.

CDR3 loop: CASSLTSGSGEQFF. The chain has TRBV7-2 and TRBJ2-1; TCRdb's D call of TRBD2 is untestable without DNA. The CDR3 consists of 14 residues. Per the germline V gene, CDR1 is SGHTA and CDR2 is FQGNSA.

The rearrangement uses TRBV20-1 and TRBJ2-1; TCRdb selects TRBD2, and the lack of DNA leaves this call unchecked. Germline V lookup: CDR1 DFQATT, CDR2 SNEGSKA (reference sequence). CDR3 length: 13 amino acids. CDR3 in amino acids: CSETSGWDNEQFF.